This record covers a single TCR beta chain. Its specificity is not known. Documented treatment: over 15 received Ad26.COV2.S at low or high dose, single or two shots; 5 received placebo; per-sample allocation not given. Samples came from day 63 after the first vaccine or placebo injection. The data stem from a study of Ad26.COV2.S vaccination and SARS-CoV-2 variants. The overall study: Doses of Ad26.COV2.S were injected into muscle once or twice, 56 days apart.

This table comes from immunoSEQ multiplex PCR, and its TCRdb copy is limited to in-frame clones, with some not included. The repertoire includes 350,000 to 500,000 clones, around 91% of them detected once, and roughly 3.9% sits in the top ten. This CDR3 spans 14 amino acids. CDR1 and CDR2 from the germline V gene are SQVTM and ANQGSEA. V gave up 2 bases and J gave up 2 bases, with 13 bases separating them. Study observations and caveats: The authors reported substantial breadth in spike-specific CD8+ and CD4+ T cell responses after vaccination. It was vaccine recipients, not placebo recipients, who had the higher spike-specific TCR breadth.

This receptor was taken from a person between 18 and 59 years old who received the Ad26.COV2.S COVID-19 vaccine or a placebo. The input for sequencing was peripheral blood, taken in a trial of Ad26.COV2.S vaccine versus placebo. The chain joins TRBV29-1 to TRBJ2-7; D remains ambiguous. The DNA of the CDR3 is TGCAGCGTTGAAACAAACCCTCCGACCTACGAGCAGTACTTC. Translated: CSVETNPPTYEQYF.